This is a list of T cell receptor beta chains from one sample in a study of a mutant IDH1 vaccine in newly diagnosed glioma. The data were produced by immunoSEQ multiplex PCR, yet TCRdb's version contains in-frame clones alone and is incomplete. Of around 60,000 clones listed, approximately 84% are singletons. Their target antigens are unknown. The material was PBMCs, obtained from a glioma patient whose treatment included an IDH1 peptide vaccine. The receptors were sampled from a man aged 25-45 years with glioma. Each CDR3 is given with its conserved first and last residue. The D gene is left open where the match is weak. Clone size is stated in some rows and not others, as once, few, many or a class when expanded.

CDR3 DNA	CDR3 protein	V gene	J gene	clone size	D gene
TGCGCCAGCAGCCAAGATTCCCTAGCGGGGGGGCCTAGAAAAAACATTCAGTACTTC	CASSQDSLAGGPRKNIQYF	TRBV4-1	TRBJ2-4	.	TRBD2
TGCGCCAGCAGTGAGGGGACCTCGGCGGGTACGCAGTATTTT	CASSEGTSAGTQYF	TRBV10-1	TRBJ2-3	once	.
TGTGCCAGCAGCTCCCGAAAAGAAGTCTTC	CASSSRKEVF	TRBV21-1	TRBJ2-4	once	.
TGTGCCTGGAGGGGGCCAGCCAAAAACATTCAGTACTTC	CAWRGPAKNIQYF	TRBV30	TRBJ2-4	.	.
TGTGCCAGCAGCCGGAGTCCGGGACAGAAGGAGATGAACACTGAAGCTTTCTTT	CASSRSPGQKEMNTEAFF	TRBV11-2	TRBJ1-1	.	TRBD1
TGTGCCAGCAGTTCTCAATCCGGGACAGTTAGGGAGTACGAGCAGTACTTC	CASSSQSGTVREYEQYF	TRBV28	TRBJ2-7	.	TRBD1
TGTGCCAGCAGGGATGGACCGGGAACGAACACCGGGGAGCTGTTTTTT	CASRDGPGTNTGELFF	TRBV6-6	TRBJ2-2	once	.
TGTGCCAGCAGCAATCCTTGGAACACTGAAGCTTTCTTT	CASSNPWNTEAFF	TRBV11-2	TRBJ1-1	.	.
TGTGCCAGCAGCTCGGACAGGGACCAGCCCCAGCATTTT	CASSSDRDQPQHF	TRBV7-2	TRBJ1-5	.	TRBD1
TGTGCCAGCAGCTTTCGGACGGGGAGCACTGAAGCTTTCTTT	CASSFRTGSTEAFF	TRBV7-2	TRBJ1-1	.	.
TGCGCCAGCAGGAACCCCCCTACAGGGAACTATGGCTACACCTTC	CASRNPPTGNYGYTF	TRBV4-1	TRBJ1-2	.	.
TGTGCCAGTAGTATTCTTTTGGCTGAAAAACTGTTTTTT	CASSILLAEKLFF	TRBV19	TRBJ1-4	.	.
TGCGCCAGCAGCTTGGCAGCATTGGGGACTGAAGCTTTCTTT	CASSLAALGTEAFF	TRBV5-1	TRBJ1-1	.	.
TGTGCCAGCAGCGCCCCTGGAGTGACCCAGTACTTC	CASSAPGVTQYF	TRBV9	TRBJ2-5	once	.
TGTGCCAGCAGGCCGAAATTGACAGGGGTATCACCCCTCCACTTT	CASRPKLTGVSPLHF	TRBV28	TRBJ1-6	.	TRBD1
TGTGCCAGCAGTCCGACAGGCATCGAGCAGTACTTC	CASSPTGIEQYF	TRBV28	TRBJ2-7	.	.
TGTGCCACCAGCAGAGACGGATCCTCGGGCTATGGCTACACCTTC	CATSRDGSSGYGYTF	TRBV15	TRBJ1-2	.	.
TGTGCCAGCAGCGTAGCTACTGGGGTTAATTCACCCCTCCACTTT	CASSVATGVNSPLHF	TRBV9	TRBJ1-6	.	.
TGTGCCAGCAGTTTTAAAAGGATTAGCAATCAGCCCCAGCATTTT	CASSFKRISNQPQHF	TRBV28	TRBJ1-5	.	.
TGTGCCAGCAGCTTATTCGGGACAGATTCCTACGAGCAGTACTTC	CASSLFGTDSYEQYF	TRBV7-9	TRBJ2-7	.	TRBD1
TGTGCCAGCAGCTTAGCGCAGGGCCAAGGATACGAGCAGTACTTC	CASSLAQGQGYEQYF	TRBV7-9	TRBJ2-7	.	.
TGTGCCAGCAGCCTCGACAGGGATGCGGACACTGAAGCTTTCTTT	CASSLDRDADTEAFF	TRBV6-1	TRBJ1-1	.	TRBD1
TGTGCCAGCACAAGTGGCACAGATACGCAGTATTTT	CASTSGTDTQYF	TRBV6-6	TRBJ2-3	once	.
TGTGCCAGCTCACTCACTTCGACAGGGGGCACCGGGGAGCTGTTTTTT	CASSLTSTGGTGELFF	TRBV18	TRBJ2-2	.	TRBD1
TGTGCCAGCAGCCCTGGGACAGGGGATGATTCACCCCTCCACTTT	CASSPGTGDDSPLHF	TRBV5-5	TRBJ1-6	.	TRBD1
TGTGCCAGCAGTGTTTCGGGGATCCTCTCTGGGGCCAACGTCCTGACTTTC	CASSVSGILSGANVLTF	TRBV6-1	TRBJ2-6	.	.
TGCAGTGCTTCGTTGACAGATACGCAGTATTTT	CSASLTDTQYF	TRBV20-1	TRBJ2-3	few	.
TGTGCCAGCAGTGTAAGCGGGGGGAGGAGTGAAAAACTGTTTTTT	CASSVSGGRSEKLFF	TRBV6-1	TRBJ1-4	.	.
TGTGCCAGCAGCCCACACACTAGCGGCAACGAGCAGTACTTC	CASSPHTSGNEQYF	TRBV7-9	TRBJ2-7	.	TRBD2
TGCGCCAGCAGCTTTTCCAAGGGCAATGAGCAGTTCTTC	CASSFSKGNEQFF	TRBV5-1	TRBJ2-1	.	.
TGTGCCAGCAGCGTGGACACCTCTGGTGGCTACACCTTC	CASSVDTSGGYTF	TRBV9	TRBJ1-2	.	.
TGTGCCAGCAGCGGCGGGCGGGGGGTTAACAATGAGCAGTTCTTC	CASSGGRGVNNEQFF	TRBV7-9	TRBJ2-1	.	TRBD2
TGTGCTAGTGGTTTTGGGGGACATAGTCAGCCCCAGCATTTT	CASGFGGHSQPQHF	TRBV12-5	TRBJ1-5	.	.
TGTGCCTGCGGACAGGGAACTGGAAACACCATATATTTT	CACGQGTGNTIYF	TRBV30	TRBJ1-3	.	TRBD1
TGTGCCAGCAGTTACTCTTACAAATCTAGCACAGATACGCAGTATTTT	CASSYSYKSSTDTQYF	TRBV6-5	TRBJ2-3	few	.
TGTGCCAGCAGCTTAGTTAGGGGGTCATCGTTCTCTGGGGCCAACGTCCTGACTTTC	CASSLVRGSSFSGANVLTF	TRBV7-9	TRBJ2-6	.	.
TGTGCCATCAGTGAAGTTTTGCAAGGGGGTGGGGCTGAAGCTTTCTTT	CAISEVLQGGGAEAFF	TRBV10-3	TRBJ1-1	.	.
TGCGCCAGCAGCCAAGAACCTCAGGGGAGGACCACTGAAGCTTTCTTT	CASSQEPQGRTTEAFF	TRBV4-1	TRBJ1-1	.	.
TGTGCCAGCAGCTTCGTAGTTGGGTACCAAAAATATTTT	CASSFVVGYQKYF	TRBV7-2	TRBJ1-3	.	.
TGCAGCTCCGAGGATAACTATGGCTACACCTTC	CSSEDNYGYTF	TRBV29-1	TRBJ1-2	.	.
TGTGCCAGCTCACTCCGGGACAGCGGCTATGGCTACACCTTC	CASSLRDSGYGYTF	TRBV18	TRBJ1-2	.	TRBD1
TGTGCCAGCAGTTACCTCTTAACCTCTGGAAACACCATATATTTT	CASSYLLTSGNTIYF	TRBV28	TRBJ1-3	.	.
TGTGCCAGCAGCCCAACCAATCAGCCCCAGCATTTT	CASSPTNQPQHF	TRBV7-2	TRBJ1-5	.	.
TGTGCCAGCAGCCCAGGAGGGGGGCGAGGAATCCAAGAGACCCAGTACTTC	CASSPGGGRGIQETQYF	TRBV11-2	TRBJ2-5	.	.
TGTGCCACCAGCAGACCTCCCGGGCCCCCAGATACGCAGTATTTT	CATSRPPGPPDTQYF	TRBV15	TRBJ2-3	once	.